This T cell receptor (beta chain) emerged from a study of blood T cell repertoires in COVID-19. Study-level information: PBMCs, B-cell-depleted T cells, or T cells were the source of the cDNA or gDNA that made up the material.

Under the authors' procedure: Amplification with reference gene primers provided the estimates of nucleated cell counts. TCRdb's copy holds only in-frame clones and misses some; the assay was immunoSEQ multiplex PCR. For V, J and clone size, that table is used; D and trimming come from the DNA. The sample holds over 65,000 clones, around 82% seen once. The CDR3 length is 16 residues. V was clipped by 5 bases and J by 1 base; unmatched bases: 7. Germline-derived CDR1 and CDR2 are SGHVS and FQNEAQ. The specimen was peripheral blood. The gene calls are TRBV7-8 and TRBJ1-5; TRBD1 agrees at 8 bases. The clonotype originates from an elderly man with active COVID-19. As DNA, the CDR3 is TGTGCCAGCAGCCCCTGGGGACAGGAGAGCAATCAGCCCCAGCATTTT. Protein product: CASSPWGQESNQPQHF.